One sample yielded the 14 T cell receptor beta chains listed below, sequenced in a study of immune evolution from preneoplasia to lung adenocarcinoma. Sequencing was performed with immunoSEQ multiplex PCR; in TCRdb, only in-frame clones are kept and a portion is missing. In the table there are under 5,500 clones, approximately 90% of which are singletons. What was sequenced was FFPE lung adenocarcinoma in situ tissue. These receptors came from a person aged 60 to 80 with lung adenocarcinoma.

The J gene is TRBJ1-3, the V gene TRBV18, with D uncertain. The CDR3 contains 15 residues. From germline, CDR1 is KGHSH and CDR2 LQKENI. The V end lost 0 bases, the J end lost 2 bases, and 8 bases lay between the germline ends. The CDR3 loop reads CASSPPLTAGNTIYF. As DNA, the CDR3 is TGTGCCAGCTCACCACCCCTTACCGCTGGAAACACCATATATTTT.

The chain is built from TRBV5-1 and TRBJ1-1; D is uncertain. V was pared by 4 bases and J by 1 base, with 17 bases between. The CDR3 has 16 amino acids. Germline V lookup: CDR1 SGHRS, CDR2 YFSETQ. The DNA for the CDR3 is TGCGCCAGCAGCGAACGGATACCTGTGGCGAACACTGAAGCTTTCTTT. It yields the protein CASSERIPVANTEAFF.

V gene TRBV9 combines with J gene TRBJ2-3; no reliable D call. Per the germline V gene, CDR1 is SGDLS and CDR2 is YYNGEE. The CDR3 loop spans 17 amino acids. V dropped 4 bases and J dropped 1 base, with 19 bases sitting between them. CDR3 coding DNA: TGTGCCAGCAGCCCCCCAATGGGTAGTCGCGGCACAGATACGCAGTATTTT. This sequence encodes CASSPPMGSRGTDTQYF.

The chain links TRBV18 to TRBJ1-3; no clear D. V was clipped by 0 bases and J by 4 bases, with 7 bases between them. This CDR3 spans 14 amino acids. CDR1 is KGHSH and CDR2 is LQKENI in the germline V gene. CDR3: CASSPPLAGNTIYF. The CDR3 DNA follows: TGTGCCAGCTCACCACCCCTTGCCGGAAACACCATATATTTT. Full variable domain (rest looked up from reference TRBV18 and TRBJ1-3): NAGVMQNPRHLVRRRGQEARLRCSPMKGHSHVYWYRQLPEEGLKFMVYLQKENIIDESGMPKERFSAEFPKEGPSILRIQQVVRGDSAAYFCASSPPLAGNTIYFGEGSWLTVV.

J is TRBJ1-2 and V is TRBV25-1, with D perhaps matching TRBD1 (5 bases). V was clipped by 6 bases and J by 14 bases, with 19 bases between them. The CDR3 extends over 12 amino acids. Germline CDR1 and CDR2: MGHDK and SYGVNS. The CDR3 DNA reads TGTGCCAGCAGCCAAACCGGGGCCCGTGAAACCTTC. Protein sequence: CASSQTGARETF.

V gene TRBV30 combines with J gene TRBJ1-2; D possibly corresponds to TRBD1 (5 bases). CDR3 length equals 17 residues. With 2 bases removed from V and 1 base from J, the gap between germline ends came to 20 bases. CDR1 is GTSNPN and CDR2 is SVGIG in the germline V gene (reference sequence). The DNA of the CDR3 is TGTGCCTGGAGTAAACGGGACTCCGACCCCCTTAACTATGGCTACACCTTC. Its translation: CAWSKRDSDPLNYGYTF.

The gene calls are TRBV4-2 and TRBJ2-7; 9 nucleotides match TRBD1. The germline V gene has CDR1 LGHNA and CDR2 YNFKEQ. Trimming at V came to 7 bases and at J to 1 base, leaving 8 bases not matched to a gene. The CDR3 covers 15 residues. The CDR3 spells CASTREDRGSYEQYF. The CDR3 DNA follows: TGTGCCAGCACCCGGGAGGACAGGGGATCCTACGAGCAGTACTTC.

The rearrangement links TRBV4-1 to TRBJ1-3; TRBD1 aligns across 7 bases. J lost 4 bases, V lost 0 bases, and 3 bases had no gene match. Germline CDR1 MGHRA, CDR2 YSYEKL. This CDR3 has 15 amino acids. The chain's CDR3 is CASSQEDRAGNTIYF. The CDR3 DNA follows: TGCGCCAGCAGCCAAGAAGACAGGGCGGGAAACACCATATATTTT.

The chain employs TRBV5-1 and TRBJ1-1, with D possibly matching TRBD1 (5 bases). The germline V gene encodes CDR1 SGHRS and CDR2 YFSETQ. This CDR3 comprises 15 residues. V was trimmed by 4 bases and J by 0 bases, leaving 13 bases between them. The CDR3 DNA is TGCGCCAGCAGCCCATGGGGGGGTATGAACACTGAAGCTTTCTTT. Amino acid sequence: CASSPWGGMNTEAFF.

This chain joins TRBV5-6 and TRBJ2-6; D not resolved. V was pared by 0 bases and J by 4 bases, with 14 bases between. The germline V gene encodes CDR1 SGHDT and CDR2 YYEEEE. The CDR3 is made up of 17 amino acids. The CDR3 sequence: CASSLGRSRLGANVLTF. The CDR3 DNA is TGTGCCAGCAGCTTGGGACGGAGTCGCTTGGGGGCCAACGTCCTGACTTTC.

The V call is TRBV4-1, the J call TRBJ2-1; 8 bases agree with TRBD1. CDR3 length: 15 amino acids. V dropped 6 bases and J dropped 3; count of bases not matched to a gene: 7. CDR1 is MGHRA, CDR2 YSYEKL, per germline. CDR3 loop: CASREQGENYNEQFF. Here the CDR3 DNA reads TGCGCCAGCAGAGAACAGGGGGAAAACTACAATGAGCAGTTCTTC.

The chain employs TRBV28 and TRBJ1-2, with D possibly matching TRBD1 (6 bases). Germline assignment: CDR1 MDHEN and CDR2 SYDVKM. V was cut by 3 bases and J by 1 base, with 9 bases left in between. The CDR3 covers 14 residues. The DNA for the CDR3 is TGTGCCAGCAGTTTCGGACAGAGTAACTATGGCTACACCTTC. Its protein product is CASSFGQSNYGYTF.

The chain's CDR3 is CASRRKHSYNEQFF. CDR3 bases: TGTGCCAGCAGGCGGAAGCACTCCTACAATGAGCAGTTCTTC. V and J are TRBV28 and TRBJ2-1; D unclear. Germline values: CDR1 MDHEN, CDR2 SYDVKM. The CDR3 has 14 amino acids. The V and J ends lost 6 bases and 0 bases respectively, with 9 bases between them.

The chain uses TRBV5-6 and TRBJ1-6; 8 positions match TRBD1. This CDR3 region has 15 residues. Per the germline V gene, CDR1 is SGHDT and CDR2 is YYEEEE. Germline trimming cut 3 bases from V and 10 bases from J; bases unmatched to any gene: 9. CDR3 nucleotide sequence: TGTGCCAGCAGCTCCGGGACAGGCGGTCAATCACCCCTCCACTTT. Its translation is CASSSGTGGQSPLHF.